This paragraph reports one T cell receptor (beta chain). Its antigen is currently not known. One base away there is no much larger clone; base qualities are not given. The sample originates from a study of technical replicates of blood from a few donors (dated by TCRdb to the late 2010s). CDR1 and CDR2 (SGHVS, FQNEAQ) derive from the germline V gene. Ends trimmed: V by 5 bases, J by 7 bases; bases unmatched to a gene: 13. The CDR3 measures 15 amino acids from cysteine to phenylalanine. Solely the CDR3 DNA is kept, with 45 bases framed from the first base. Receptor amplification or capture employed the immunoSEQ multiplex PCR assay. The table comes from immuneACCESS by way of TCRdb, which keeps in-frame sequences with V and J called. Part of the clones is missing from these tables; in studies checked, under half for an unresolved V gene and the rest for unknown reasons. A total of 75,000 to 95,000 clones appear in this sample, just over 90% of them only once. The ten largest clones add up to approximately 0.27% of the sample.

Sample: T cells isolated from PBMCs. The V gene is TRBV7-8 and the J gene is TRBJ2-7, with 8 middle bases fitting TRBD1. The TCR sequence derives from a human donor in good health. The CDR3 in this case is CASSPRQGPSWEQYF. The DNA is TGTGCCAGCAGCCCCCGACAGGGGCCCTCTTGGGAGCAGTACTTC.